This T cell receptor beta chain was captured in a study of response to subunit inactivated influenza vaccine. Germline V lookup: CDR1 DFQATT, CDR2 SNEGSKA (reference sequence). The CDR3 length is 13 residues. V was cut by 7 bases and J by 1 base, with 12 bases left in between. TCRdb analysed the RT-PCR reads with MiXCR anew, one entry per CDR3 protein. The sample consists of hundreds of thousands of distinct CDR3 sequences, approximately 14% of them appearing once. Study-wide results and caveats: After each seasonal influenza vaccination, few new T cells are recruited, the authors suggested.

Only a few counts were recorded for this clonotype. Its target is not known. The rearrangement uses TRBV20-1 and TRBJ2-3; D possibly corresponds to TRBD1 (6 bases). The material sequenced was PBMCs from blood, taken 12 days after vaccination. The receptor was derived from a man over 45 who received an inactivated influenza vaccine. As DNA, the CDR3 is TGCAGTGTGGGGTCAGGGGGCACAGATACGCAGTATTTT. Amino acids: CSVGSGGTDTQYF.